The clone carrying this TCR beta chain was seen more than once but under ten times. The antigen remains undetermined. This sample is drawn from a study of T cell repertoires in cytomegalovirus infection. Turning to the study itself: CMV epitopes that were recently identified and HLA-C-restricted were used alongside well-studied HLA-B-restricted ones. Public signatures in TCR beta pointed to CMV infection and matching HLA type. Study-level findings and limits: Ex vivo, HLA-C-restricted CMV-specific TCR beta clonotypes prevailed over the rest of the response.

Germline V CDR1 and CDR2: MNHEY, SVGEGT. The CDR3 loop spans 19 amino acids. Trimming pared 0 bases from V and 1 base from J, leaving 22 bases between. TCRdb redid the calling of the reads with MiXCR, one entry per CDR3 protein. The data show 900,000 to 950,000 distinct CDR3 sequences, roughly 31% seen once. The rearrangement joins TRBV6-2 or TRBV6-3 to TRBJ2-7; tentatively, D is TRBD2 (5 bases). The input for sequencing was cultured CD8+ T cells from PBMCs, taken from culture after CMV antigen stimulation. This sequence was found in a human donor in good health (CMV status not recorded). Some clones in this sample may be carry-over from other donors' samples. The CDR3 DNA follows: TGTGCCAGCAGTTACTCGATGGAGGCCGGACGCCTCGTTTCCTACGAGCAGTACGTC. Its protein product is CASSYSMEAGRLVSYEQYV.